The TCR beta chain described here comes from a study of a mutant IDH1 vaccine in newly diagnosed glioma. Turning to the study itself: Treated individuals were roughly 62% male and about 38% female, averaging about 37 years of age. Previous treatment comprised radiotherapy, temozolomide, or both, mostly both. Study-wide findings and caveats: In 90% to 95% of patients, immune responses induced by the vaccine occurred. Pseudoprogression appeared unlinked to shifts in leading peripheral T cell clonotypes.

Germline lookup yields CDR1 MDHEN and CDR2 SYDVKM. The ends were cut back, 7 bases at V and 5 bases at J, with 22 bases in the middle. This CDR3 is 16 amino acids long. As to this clone: Its antigen is currently unknown.

Specified time point: baseline, week 1 (first vaccination visit). As for treatment: pre-vaccination baseline after standard-of-care therapy. Data came from immunoSEQ multiplex PCR; TCRdb stores just in-frame clones and leaves some out. The top ten clones hold about 2.7% of a sample with 50,000 to 75,000 clones, about 91% of them seen once. The sequence was collected from a man aged 50-60 years with glioma. The chain combines TRBV28 with TRBJ2-3, with a weak D call TRBD1 (6 bases). The sample consisted of PBMCs, taken from a glioma patient treated with radiotherapy, temozolomide or both. The CDR3 DNA is TGTGCCAGCAAAAAGCGCCACAGGGCCGGGGTAGATACGCAGTATTTT. It is translated as CASKKRHRAGVDTQYF.